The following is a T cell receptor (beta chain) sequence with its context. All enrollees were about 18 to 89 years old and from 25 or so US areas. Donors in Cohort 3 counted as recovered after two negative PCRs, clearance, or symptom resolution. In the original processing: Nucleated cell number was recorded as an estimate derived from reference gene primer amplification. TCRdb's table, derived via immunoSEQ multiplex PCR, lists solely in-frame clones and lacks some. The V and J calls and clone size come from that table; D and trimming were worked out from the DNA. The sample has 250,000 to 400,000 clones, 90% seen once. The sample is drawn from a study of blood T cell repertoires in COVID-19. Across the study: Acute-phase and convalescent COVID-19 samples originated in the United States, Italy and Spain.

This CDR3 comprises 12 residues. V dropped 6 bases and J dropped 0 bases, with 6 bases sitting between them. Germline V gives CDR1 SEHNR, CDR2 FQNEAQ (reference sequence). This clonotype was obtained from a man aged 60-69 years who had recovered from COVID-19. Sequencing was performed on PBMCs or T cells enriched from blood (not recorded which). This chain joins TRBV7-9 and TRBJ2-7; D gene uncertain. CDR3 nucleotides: TGTGCCAGCAGTGAGAACTCCTACGAGCAGTACTTC. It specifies CASSENSYEQYF. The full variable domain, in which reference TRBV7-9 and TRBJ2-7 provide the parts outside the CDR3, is DTGVSQNPRHKITKRGQNVTFRCDPISEHNRLYWYRQTLGQGPEFLTYFQNEAQLEKSRLLSDRFSAERPKGSFSTLEIQRTEQGDSAMYLCASSENSYEQYFGPGTRLTVT.